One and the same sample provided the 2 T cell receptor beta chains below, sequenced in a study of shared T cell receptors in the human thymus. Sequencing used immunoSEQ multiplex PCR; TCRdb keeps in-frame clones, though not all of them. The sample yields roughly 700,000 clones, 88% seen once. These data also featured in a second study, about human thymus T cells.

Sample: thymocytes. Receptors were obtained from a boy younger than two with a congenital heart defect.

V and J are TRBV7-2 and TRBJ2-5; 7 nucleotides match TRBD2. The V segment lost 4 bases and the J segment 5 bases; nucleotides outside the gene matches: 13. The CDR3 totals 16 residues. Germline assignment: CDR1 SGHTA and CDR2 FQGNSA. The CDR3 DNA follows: TGTGCCAGCAGCTCCGAACGGGGACTGGGGGGGGAGACCCAGTACTTC. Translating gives CASSSERGLGGETQYF.

For the CDR3, the DNA is TGCGCCAGCAGCCAAGAATGGTCCAGGGGTAACTATGGCTACACCTTC. This gives the protein CASSQEWSRGNYGYTF. The chain links TRBV4-3 to TRBJ1-2, with D possibly matching TRBD1 (6 bases). The V end lost 0 bases, the J end lost 1 base, and 12 bases lay between the germline ends. Germline values: CDR1 LGHNA, CDR2 YSLEER. The CDR3 runs to 16 residues.